A selection of T cell receptor beta chains follows, all from one sample in a study of cytomegalovirus exposure and HLA in healthy donors. Generated by immunoSEQ multiplex PCR, the TCRdb table keeps only in-frame clones and is missing some. Seen here are approximately 190,000 clones, around 83% observed once, and the top ten hold 6.5%. The sequencing input was PBMCs. These receptors all stem from a woman aged 50 to 65 in good health and CMV-seropositive. The CDR3 runs from the conserved cysteine through the conserved F or W. A D gene is named only where the DNA matches it firmly. Rows may omit the clone size; those that give it use once, few, many or a size class.

j_gene	d_gene	v_gene	abundance	CDR3nt	CDR3aa
TRBJ2-7	NA	TRBV20-1	few	TGCAGTGCTGAACTCGGCGAGCAGTACTTC	CSAELGEQYF
TRBJ2-1	TRBD2	TRBV5-5	NA	TGTGCCAGCAGCTCACTAGCGGGGGACTTCAATGAGCAGTTCTTC	CASSSLAGDFNEQFF
TRBJ1-2	TRBD1	TRBV4-1	NA	TGCGCCAGCAGTTCGGACAGGGAAAGTGGCTACACCTTC	CASSSDRESGYTF
TRBJ1-1	NA	TRBV19	NA	TGTGCCAGTAGTACCCCAAGCCAGGGTAGGACTGAAGCTTTCTTT	CASSTPSQGRTEAFF
TRBJ2-1	TRBD2	TRBV15	NA	TGTGCCACCAGCAGAGATACTTATAATCTCGGGACTAGCGGGAGGTCCATTGAGCAGTTCTTC	CATSRDTYNLGTSGRSIEQFF
TRBJ2-1	NA	TRBV6-6	NA	TGTGCCAGCAGTTACCACCCGGACAGTCCCTACAATGAGCAGTTCTTC	CASSYHPDSPYNEQFF
TRBJ1-5	TRBD1	TRBV5-1	NA	TGCGCCAGCAGCATAGGACAGGATCAGCCCCAGCATTTT	CASSIGQDQPQHF
TRBJ1-2	TRBD1	TRBV7-9	few	TGTGCCAGCAGCTTAGCGGGGACAGGGGGACTTGGTGGCTACACCTTC	CASSLAGTGGLGGYTF
TRBJ2-3	TRBD2	TRBV2	once	TGTGCCAGCAGCCTCACTAGCGGGGGCACAGATACGCAGTATTTT	CASSLTSGGTDTQYF
TRBJ2-5	TRBD1	TRBV5-1	NA	TGCGCCAGCAGCTTCCCCCTGGGGACAGGCGGGGAAGAGACCCAGTACTTC	CASSFPLGTGGEETQYF
TRBJ1-2	TRBD1	TRBV28	once	TGTGCCAGCAGTTTGTTCCAGGGGGATAACTATGGCTACACCTTC	CASSLFQGDNYGYTF
TRBJ2-1	NA	TRBV28	once	TGTGCCAGCAGTTTAGCGTATTGGTGGTTCTTC	CASSLAYWWFF
TRBJ1-4	NA	TRBV5-4	NA	TGTGCCAGCAGCTTGGCTGGGGGACAAGGCCCTGAAAAACTGTTTTTT	CASSLAGGQGPEKLFF
TRBJ1-2	TRBD1	TRBV9	NA	TGTGCCAGCAGCGTAGCGAGGGACAGGGAAGGATATGGCTACACCTTC	CASSVARDREGYGYTF
TRBJ1-4	NA	TRBV7-9	NA	TGTTCCAGCAGCTTTGCCCTACCAGGTGAAAAACTGTTTTTT	CSSSFALPGEKLFF
TRBJ2-5	NA	TRBV5-4	NA	TGTGCCAGCAGCCCTATTCCCCCTTTGACGGGTCAAGAGACCCAGTACTTC	CASSPIPPLTGQETQYF
TRBJ1-1	TRBD1	TRBV5-1	NA	TGCGCCAGCAGCGCCTCAGGGGGGAACACTGAAGCTTTCTTT	CASSASGGNTEAFF
TRBJ2-2	NA	TRBV28	NA	TGTGCCAGCAGAGAACAGGCGAACACCGGGGAGCTGTTTTTT	CASREQANTGELFF
TRBJ2-4	TRBD2	TRBV18	NA	TGTGCCAGCTCACCTTTGACTAGCGGGAGGGATATTCAGTACTTC	CASSPLTSGRDIQYF
TRBJ2-7	TRBD1	TRBV10-3	NA	TGTGCCATCAGCCAATCAGACAGGGTTTCCGAGCAGTACTTC	CAISQSDRVSEQYF
TRBJ2-5	NA	TRBV10-3	NA	TGTGCCATCAGTGAGGACAGGCGCCAAGAGACCCAGTACTTC	CAISEDRRQETQYF
TRBJ1-1	NA	TRBV28	NA	TGTGCCAGCAGCACCGGGGGGAGGGCAGGGGTGAACACTGAAGCTTTCTTT	CASSTGGRAGVNTEAFF
TRBJ2-5	NA	TRBV11-2	NA	TGTGCCAGCAGCTCTGGTCCGGGGAAGGAGACCCAGTACTTC	CASSSGPGKETQYF
TRBJ2-7	NA	TRBV4-1	NA	TGCGCCAGCAGCCAAGACAGGGTTGGGGCTAGGGAGCAGTACTTC	CASSQDRVGAREQYF
TRBJ2-2	TRBD2	TRBV5-1	NA	TGCGCCAGCAGCTTGTCTCTACTAGCGGGGGGCACCGGGGAGCTGTTTTTT	CASSLSLLAGGTGELFF
TRBJ2-2	NA	TRBV9	NA	TGTGCCAGCAGGGGGGGGCTCGCGAACACCGGGGAGCTGTTTTTT	CASRGGLANTGELFF
TRBJ2-1	TRBD2	TRBV5-6	NA	TGTGCCAGCAGCTTGGCGCGGGGGTTCTACAATGAGCAGTTCTTC	CASSLARGFYNEQFF
TRBJ2-5	NA	TRBV18	NA	TGTGCCAGCTCACCACAGGGAGCAACGGGGGAGACCCAGTACTTC	CASSPQGATGETQYF
TRBJ2-5	TRBD1	TRBV5-4	NA	TGTGCCAGCAGCTTGGCCGGCAGGGGGCAAGAGACCCAGTACTTC	CASSLAGRGQETQYF